The sequence of this TCR beta chain was determined in a study of control samples from healthy donors and cancer patients. There are 15 residues in the CDR3. The junction had 9 bases not matched to a gene; V was cut back by 5 bases and J by 4 bases. The germline CDR1 and CDR2 sequences are SGHRS and YFSETQ. Generated by immunoSEQ multiplex PCR, the TCRdb table keeps only in-frame clones and is missing some. The table has roughly 63,000 clones, roughly 90% seen once; the top ten hold about 1.8%. The sample taken for sequencing was PBMCs. V usage is TRBV5-1 and J usage is TRBJ2-1; 7 bases are shared with TRBD1. The origin of this receptor is a man aged 35-49 years with colorectal cancer. Here the CDR3 DNA reads TGCGCCAGCAGGTCTTCTGGACAGGCGTACAATGAGCAGTTCTTC. Protein sequence: CASRSSGQAYNEQFF.